This T cell receptor beta chain was obtained from a study of patients and donors after allogeneic stem cell transplantation. TCRdb processed the RT-PCR reads anew with MiXCR; each CDR3 protein has one entry. In the table there are some 200,000 distinct CDR3 sequences, around two fifths of which are singletons. V trimming: 3 bases; J trimming: 5 bases; junction bases outside the gene matches: 14. The CDR3 has 18 residues. This clonotype was recorded a few times. This clonotype was obtained from a human donor who was either an allogeneic HSCT recipient or a stem cell or donor lymphocyte infusion donor (not recorded which). It is not recorded whose cells these are; they may come from a transplant donor. The sequenced sample consisted of blood, either unsorted or a sorted T cell fraction (not recorded which). The chain carries TRBV12-3 or TRBV12-4 and TRBJ2-2, with 8 bases matching TRBD1. CDR3 region: CASSFFQGAILETGELFF. CDR3 in DNA: TGTGCCAGCAGTTTTTTCCAGGGGGCGATTTTGGAAACCGGGGAGCTGTTTTTT.